The next 10 T cell receptor beta chains were all read from a single sample in a study of molecular identifiers for immune sequencing clone quantification. MiXCR was run by TCRdb on the PCR reads, yielding one entry per CDR3 protein. The sample records roughly 630,000 distinct CDR3 sequences, 25% being singletons. The sequenced sample consisted of naive CD8+ T cells from blood, with Jurkat cell RNA spiked in. Subset noted: FACS-sorted CD8+CD4-CCR7+CD45RA+ naive T cells. These receptors all come from a human donor in good health. Some libraries in this study had Jurkat cell RNA spiked in.

This clonotype was observed a handful of times. The rearrangement joins TRBV5-4 to TRBJ2-5, with a tentative D call TRBD2 (6 bases). The germline V gene has CDR1 SGHNT and CDR2 YYREEE (reference sequence). Between the trimmed V and J ends, which lost 4 bases and 0 bases, there was a span of 16 bases. The CDR3 sequence is 16 residues long. This chain's CDR3 is CASSPRGGGYQETQYF. CDR3 bases: TGTGCCAGCAGCCCCCGCGGAGGAGGGTACCAAGAGACCCAGTACTTC.

This chain connects TRBV10-3 to TRBJ2-7; D ambiguous. The CDR3 contains 17 residues. Trimming took off 4 bases at V and 12 bases at J, with 31 bases between the two ends. Germline lookup yields CDR1 ENHRY and CDR2 SYGVKD. For the CDR3, the DNA is TGTGCCATCAGTGCGTCCATTAATCCCGGGTCCTCCTACGCGCCGTACTTC. Translated: CAISASINPGSSYAPYF.

Concerning this clonotype itself: This may stem from a read error, because a much larger clone lies one nucleotide away. The chain combines TRBV7-9 with TRBJ1-1, with D maybe TRBD1 (5 bases). Trimming cost V 4 bases and J 1 base, with 10 bases left between them. This CDR3 has 14 amino acids. Germline assignment: CDR1 SEHNR and CDR2 FQNEAQ (reference sequence). CDR3 sequence reads: CASSSGTTNTEAFF. For the CDR3, the DNA is TGTGCCAGCAGCTCCGGGACCACGAACACTGAAGCTTTCTTT.

About this clonotype: Since a much larger clone is just one base distant, this may be a read error. The chain is built from TRBV7-9 and TRBJ1-1; a weak D match, TRBD1 (5 bases). Germline CDR1 is SEHNR and CDR2 is FQNEAQ (reference sequence). Trimming cost V 6 bases and J 6 bases, with 11 bases left between them. The CDR3 runs to 12 residues. CDR3 sequence: CASRISRAEAFF. CDR3 coding DNA: TGTGCCAGCAGGATAAGCAGGGCTGAAGCTTTCTTT.

In the case of this clonotype: This sequence may be a read error, since a much larger clone differs from it by one base. This chain joins TRBV28 and TRBJ1-1; a weak D match, TRBD1 (5 bases). CDR1 and CDR2 from the germline V gene are MDHEN and SYDVKM. V lost 5 bases to trimming and J lost 4 bases, with 11 bases between them. This CDR3 has 13 residues. In nucleotides, the CDR3 is TGTGCCAGCAGTCATCGGGGCCCCACTGAAGCTTTCTTT. It translates to CASSHRGPTEAFF. Full variable domain (rest looked up from reference TRBV28 and TRBJ1-1): DVKVTQSSRYLVKRTGEKVFLECVQDMDHENMFWYRQDPGLGLRLIYFSYDVKMKEKGDIPEGYSVSREKKERFSLILESASTNQTSMYLCASSHRGPTEAFFGQGTRLTVV.

The gene calls are TRBV12-3 or TRBV12-4 and TRBJ2-2, with D perhaps assigned TRBD1 or TRBD2 (5 bases each). V was cut by 6 bases and J by 7 bases, with 12 bases left in between. The CDR3 length is 13 residues. The CDR3 protein is CASSRERIGELFF. The DNA for the CDR3 is TGTGCCAGCAGCAGGGAGAGGATCGGGGAGCTGTTTTTT.

Comments on this clonotype: A read error is possible here, since a much larger clone lies one base away. The genes are TRBV29-1 and TRBJ2-1; TRBD2 agrees at 7 bases. There are 17 residues in the CDR3. Germline lookup yields CDR1 SQVTM and CDR2 ANQGSEA. Written as DNA, the CDR3 is TGCAGCGTGGGGGGGGGACCCGATCCGACAGCCTACAATGGGCAGTTCTTC. Encoded protein: CSVGGGPDPTAYNGQFF.

This clonotype turned up a few times. The CDR3 DNA is TGTGCCAGCAGTTTAGAAGTAGTCGTCACAGATACGCAGTATTTT. This gives the protein CASSLEVVVTDTQYF. The chain carries TRBV12-3 or TRBV12-4 and TRBJ2-3; D ambiguous. The V gene lost 1 base and the J gene lost 2 bases, with 10 bases spanning the gap. The CDR3 has 15 amino acids.

The chain combines TRBV4-3 with TRBJ1-2, with TRBD1 matching 7 bases. The V gene end was trimmed by 8 bases and the J gene end by 1 base; junction bases not matched to a gene: 19. CDR1 is LGHNA, CDR2 YSLEER, per germline. CDR3 size: 18 residues. CDR3 sequence (DNA): TGCGCCAGCCGCCCCCAATTGCCAGGGGGTGCCTTTAACTATGGCTACACCTTC. Translating it yields CASRPQLPGGAFNYGYTF.

This clonotype was counted many times. The chain has TRBV19 and TRBJ2-4; D is ambiguous. The V end was cut by 5 bases, the J end by 8 bases, with 13 bases between. CDR1 LNHDA and CDR2 SQIVND come from the germline V gene (reference sequence). The CDR3 has 13 residues. This chain's CDR3 is CASSANLWDIQYF. Here the CDR3 DNA reads TGTGCCAGTAGTGCGAACCTTTGGGACATTCAGTACTTC.